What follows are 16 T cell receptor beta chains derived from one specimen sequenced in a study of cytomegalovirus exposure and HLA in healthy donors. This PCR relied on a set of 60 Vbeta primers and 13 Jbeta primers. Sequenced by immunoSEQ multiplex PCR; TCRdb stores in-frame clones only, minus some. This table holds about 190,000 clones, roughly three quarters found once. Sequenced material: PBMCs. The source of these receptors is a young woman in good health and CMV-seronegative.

The CDR3: CASSANGGGSTEAFF. CDR3 nucleotide sequence: TGTGCCAGCAGCGCCAACGGGGGGGGATCCACTGAAGCTTTCTTT. V is TRBV5-6 and J is TRBJ1-1; D perhaps matches TRBD1 (5 bases). CDR1 is SGHDT and CDR2 is YYEEEE in the germline V gene. V lost 4 bases and J lost 4, with 17 bases in between. This CDR3 has 15 residues.

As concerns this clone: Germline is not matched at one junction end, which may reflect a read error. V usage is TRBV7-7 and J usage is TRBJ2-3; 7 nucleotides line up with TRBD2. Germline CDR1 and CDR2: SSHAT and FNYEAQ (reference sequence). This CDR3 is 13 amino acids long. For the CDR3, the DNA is TGTGCTAGCAGCTCCGGGAGGTCCGATACGCAGTATTTT. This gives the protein CASSSGRSDTQYF.

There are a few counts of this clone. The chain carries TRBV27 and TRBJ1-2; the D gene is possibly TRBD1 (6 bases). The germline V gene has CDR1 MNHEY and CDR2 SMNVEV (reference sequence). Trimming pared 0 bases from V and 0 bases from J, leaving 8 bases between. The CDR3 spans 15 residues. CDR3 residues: CASSLSGAANYGYTF. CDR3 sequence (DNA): TGTGCCAGCAGTTTATCGGGGGCGGCTAACTATGGCTACACCTTC.

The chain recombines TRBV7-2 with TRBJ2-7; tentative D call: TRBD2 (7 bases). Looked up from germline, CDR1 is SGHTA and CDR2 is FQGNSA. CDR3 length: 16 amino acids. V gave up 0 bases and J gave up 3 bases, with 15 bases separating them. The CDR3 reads CASSLAGGQGIYEQYF. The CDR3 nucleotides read TGTGCCAGCAGCTTAGCCGGGGGGCAGGGGATCTACGAGCAGTACTTC.

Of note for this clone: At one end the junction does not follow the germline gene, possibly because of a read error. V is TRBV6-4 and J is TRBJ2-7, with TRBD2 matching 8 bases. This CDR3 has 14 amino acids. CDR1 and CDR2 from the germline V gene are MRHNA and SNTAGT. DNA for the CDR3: TGTGCCAGCAATGACTCTAGCGGGTCTCGCGAGCAGTACTTC. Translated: CASNDSSGSREQYF.

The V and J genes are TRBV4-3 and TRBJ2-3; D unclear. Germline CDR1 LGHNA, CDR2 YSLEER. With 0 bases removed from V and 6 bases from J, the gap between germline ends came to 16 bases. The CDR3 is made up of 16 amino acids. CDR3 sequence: CASSQEMSPETDTQYF. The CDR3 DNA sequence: TGCGCCAGCAGCCAAGAAATGTCTCCGGAGACCGATACGCAGTATTTT.

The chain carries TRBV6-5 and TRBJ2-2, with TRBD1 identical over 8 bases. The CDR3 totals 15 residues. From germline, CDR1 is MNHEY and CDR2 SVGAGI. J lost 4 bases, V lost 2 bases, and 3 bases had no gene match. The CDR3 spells CASSYGRGLTGELFF. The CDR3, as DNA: TGTGCCAGCAGTTACGGCAGGGGGCTCACCGGGGAGCTGTTTTTT.

The CDR3: CASSIRPSGIPETQYF. CDR3 nucleotide sequence: TGTGCCAGTAGTATCCGGCCCAGCGGGATTCCAGAGACCCAGTACTTC. The rearrangement links TRBV19 to TRBJ2-5, with 7 bases matching TRBD2. The CDR3 runs to 16 residues. Germline assignment: CDR1 LNHDA and CDR2 SQIVND (reference sequence). Trimming at V came to 3 bases and at J to 4 bases, leaving 11 bases not matched to a gene.

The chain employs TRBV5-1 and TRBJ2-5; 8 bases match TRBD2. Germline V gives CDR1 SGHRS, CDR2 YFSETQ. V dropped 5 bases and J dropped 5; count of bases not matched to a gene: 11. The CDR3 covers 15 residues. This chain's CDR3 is CASSPSAGGQETQYF. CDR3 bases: TGCGCCAGCAGTCCAAGCGCGGGAGGCCAGGAGACCCAGTACTTC.

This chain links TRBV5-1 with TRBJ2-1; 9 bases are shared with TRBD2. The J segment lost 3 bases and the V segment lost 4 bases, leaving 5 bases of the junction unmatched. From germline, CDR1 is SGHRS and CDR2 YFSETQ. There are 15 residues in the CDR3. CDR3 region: CASSPRLAVYNEQFF. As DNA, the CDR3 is TGCGCCAGCAGCCCTAGACTAGCGGTCTACAATGAGCAGTTCTTC.

Here the CDR3 DNA reads TGTGCCAGCAGCCCAGGAGGAGAGGATGAAAAACTGTTTTTT. The encoded protein is CASSPGGEDEKLFF. This chain connects TRBV5-6 to TRBJ1-4; D not certain. The CDR3 has 14 residues. Germline V gene data show CDR1 as SGHDT and CDR2 as YYEEEE. V lost 4 bases, J lost 6 bases, and 13 bases lay in between.

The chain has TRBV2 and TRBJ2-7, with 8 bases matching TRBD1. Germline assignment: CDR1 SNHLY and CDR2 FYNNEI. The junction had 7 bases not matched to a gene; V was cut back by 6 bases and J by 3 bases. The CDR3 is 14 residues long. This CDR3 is CASRPHRGVYEQYF. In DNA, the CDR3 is TGTGCCAGCAGGCCGCACAGGGGGGTCTACGAGCAGTACTTC. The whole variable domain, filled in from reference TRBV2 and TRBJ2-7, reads EPEVTQTPSHQVTQMGQEVILRCVPISNHLYFYWYRQILGQKVEFLVSFYNNEISEKSEIFDDQFSVERPDGSNFTLKIRSTKLEDSAMYFCASRPHRGVYEQYFGPGTRLTVT.

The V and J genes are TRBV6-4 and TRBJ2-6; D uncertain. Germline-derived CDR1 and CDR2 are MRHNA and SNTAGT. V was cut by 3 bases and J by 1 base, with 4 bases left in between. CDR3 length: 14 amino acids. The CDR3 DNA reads TGTGCCAGCAGTGAGTCGTCTGGGGCCAACGTCCTGACTTTC. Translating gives CASSESSGANVLTF.

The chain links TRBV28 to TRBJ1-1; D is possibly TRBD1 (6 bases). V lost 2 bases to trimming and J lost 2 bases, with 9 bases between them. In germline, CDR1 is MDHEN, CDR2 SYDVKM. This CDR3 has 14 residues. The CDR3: CASSLRQANTEAFF. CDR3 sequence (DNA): TGTGCCAGCAGTTTAAGACAGGCTAACACTGAAGCTTTCTTT.

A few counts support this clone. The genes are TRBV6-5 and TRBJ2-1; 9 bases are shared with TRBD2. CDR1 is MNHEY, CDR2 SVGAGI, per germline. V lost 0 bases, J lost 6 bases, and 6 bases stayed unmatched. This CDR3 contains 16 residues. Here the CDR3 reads CASSYSLSGSLNEQFF. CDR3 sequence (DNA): TGTGCCAGCAGTTACTCGCTTAGCGGGAGTCTCAATGAGCAGTTCTTC.

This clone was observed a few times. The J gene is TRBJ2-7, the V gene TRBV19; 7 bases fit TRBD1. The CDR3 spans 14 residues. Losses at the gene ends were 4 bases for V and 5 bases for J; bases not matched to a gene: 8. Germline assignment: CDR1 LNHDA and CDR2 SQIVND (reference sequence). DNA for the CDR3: TGTGCCAGTAGTAAACTAGACAGGGACCACGAGCAGTACTTC. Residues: CASSKLDRDHEQYF. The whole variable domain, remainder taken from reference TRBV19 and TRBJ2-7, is DGGITQSPKYLFRKEGQNVTLSCEQNLNHDAMYWYRQDPGQGLRLIYYSQIVNDFQKGDIAEGYSVSREKKESFPLTVTSAQKNPTAFYLCASSKLDRDHEQYFGPGTRLTVT.